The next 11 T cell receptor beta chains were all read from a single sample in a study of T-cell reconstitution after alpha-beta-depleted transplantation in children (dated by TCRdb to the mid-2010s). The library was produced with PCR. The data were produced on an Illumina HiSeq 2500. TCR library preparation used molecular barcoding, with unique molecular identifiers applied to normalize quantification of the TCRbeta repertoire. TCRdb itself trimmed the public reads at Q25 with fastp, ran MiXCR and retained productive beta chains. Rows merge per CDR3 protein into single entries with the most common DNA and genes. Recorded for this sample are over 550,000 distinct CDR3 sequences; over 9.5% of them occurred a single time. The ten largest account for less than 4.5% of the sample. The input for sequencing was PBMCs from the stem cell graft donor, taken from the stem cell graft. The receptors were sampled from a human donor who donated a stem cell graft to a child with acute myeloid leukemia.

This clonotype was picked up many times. In nucleotides, the CDR3 is TGCGCCAGCGATAAGGACGGCGGGTTCTACGAGCAGTACTTC. Translation: CASDKDGGFYEQYF. The chain links TRBV4-3 to TRBJ2-7, with a weak D call TRBD2 (5 bases). The CDR3 runs 14 residues. With 8 bases removed from V and 3 bases from J, the gap between germline ends came to 17 bases. Per the germline V gene, CDR1 is LGHNA and CDR2 is YSLEER.

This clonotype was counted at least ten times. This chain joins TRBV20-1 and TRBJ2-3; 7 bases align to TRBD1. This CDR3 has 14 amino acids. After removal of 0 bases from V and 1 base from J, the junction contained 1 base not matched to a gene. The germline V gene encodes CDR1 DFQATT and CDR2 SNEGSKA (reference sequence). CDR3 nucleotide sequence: TGCAGTGCTAGAGACGACAGGGGCACAGATACGCAGTATTTT. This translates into CSARDDRGTDTQYF.

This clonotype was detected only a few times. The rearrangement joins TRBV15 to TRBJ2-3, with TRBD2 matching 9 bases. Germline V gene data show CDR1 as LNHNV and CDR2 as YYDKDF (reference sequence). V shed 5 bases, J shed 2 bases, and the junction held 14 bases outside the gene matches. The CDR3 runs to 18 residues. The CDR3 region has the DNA TGTGCCACCAGCCCCGGTACTAGCGGGCTCACCGTCACAGATACGCAGTATTTT. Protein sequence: CATSPGTSGLTVTDTQYF.

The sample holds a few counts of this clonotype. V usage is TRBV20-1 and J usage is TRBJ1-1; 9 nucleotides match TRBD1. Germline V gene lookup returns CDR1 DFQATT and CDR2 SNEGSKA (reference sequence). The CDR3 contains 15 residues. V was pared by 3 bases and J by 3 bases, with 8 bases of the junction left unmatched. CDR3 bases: TGCAGTGCTAGTAAAGGGGACAGGGCGTACACTGAAGCTTTCTTT. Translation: CSASKGDRAYTEAFF.

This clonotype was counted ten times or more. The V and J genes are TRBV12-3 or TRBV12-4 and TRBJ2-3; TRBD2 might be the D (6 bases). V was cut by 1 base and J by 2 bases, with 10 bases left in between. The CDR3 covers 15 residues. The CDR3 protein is CASSLVAVSTDTQYF. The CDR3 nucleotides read TGTGCCAGCAGTTTAGTAGCGGTATCCACAGATACGCAGTATTTT.

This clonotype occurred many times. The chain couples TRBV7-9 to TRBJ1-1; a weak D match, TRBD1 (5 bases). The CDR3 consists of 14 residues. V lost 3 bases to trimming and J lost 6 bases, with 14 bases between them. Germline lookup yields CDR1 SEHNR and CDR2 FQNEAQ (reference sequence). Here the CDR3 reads CASSFGTVSAEAFF. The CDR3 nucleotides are TGTGCCAGCAGCTTCGGGACCGTGAGCGCTGAAGCTTTCTTT.

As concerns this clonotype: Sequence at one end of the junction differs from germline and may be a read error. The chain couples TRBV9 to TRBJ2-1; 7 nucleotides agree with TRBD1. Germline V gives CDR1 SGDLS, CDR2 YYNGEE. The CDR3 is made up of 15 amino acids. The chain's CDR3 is CASSVRQGDYNEQFF. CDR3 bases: TGTGCCAGCAGCGTTCGACAGGGTGACTACAATGAGCAGTTTTTC.

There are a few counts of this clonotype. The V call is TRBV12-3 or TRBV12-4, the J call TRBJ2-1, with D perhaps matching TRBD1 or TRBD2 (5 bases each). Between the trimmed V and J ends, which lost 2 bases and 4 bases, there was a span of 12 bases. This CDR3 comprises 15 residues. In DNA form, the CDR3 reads TGTGCCAGCAGTTTACTCCGGGACGTTTACAATGAGCAGTTCTTC. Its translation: CASSLLRDVYNEQFF.

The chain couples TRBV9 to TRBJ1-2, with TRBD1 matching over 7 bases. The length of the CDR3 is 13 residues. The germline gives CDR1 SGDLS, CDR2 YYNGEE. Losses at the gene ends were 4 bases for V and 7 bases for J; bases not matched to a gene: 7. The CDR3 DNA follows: TGTGCCAGCAGCACCCGGACAGGCGCTGGCTACACCTTC. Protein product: CASSTRTGAGYTF.

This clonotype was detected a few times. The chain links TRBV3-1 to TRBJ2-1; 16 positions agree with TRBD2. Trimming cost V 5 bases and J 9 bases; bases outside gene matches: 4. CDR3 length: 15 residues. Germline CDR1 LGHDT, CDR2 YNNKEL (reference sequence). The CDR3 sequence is CASSMGLAGGGEQFF. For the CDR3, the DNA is TGTGCCAGCAGCATGGGACTAGCGGGAGGGGGTGAGCAGTTCTTC.

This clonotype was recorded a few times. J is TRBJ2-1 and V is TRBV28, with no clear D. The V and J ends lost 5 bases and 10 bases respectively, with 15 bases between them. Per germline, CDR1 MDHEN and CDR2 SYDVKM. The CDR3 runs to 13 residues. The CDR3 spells CASSPPSRREQFF. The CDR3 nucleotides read TGTGCCAGCAGTCCCCCCAGCCGGCGGGAGCAGTTCTTC.